The 11 T cell receptor beta chains below come from one sample, sequenced in a study of immune heterogeneity within non-small cell lung tumors. A first 10-cycle multiplex round used 32 V-gene and 13 J-gene primers on TCR beta CDR3. MiXCR, applied by TCRdb to the multiplex PCR reads, yields one record per CDR3 protein. The sample records 15,000 or so distinct CDR3 sequences, under 35% being singletons. Template input was genomic DNA from bulk tumor (around 600 ng per sample). Multiple widely separated biopsies were taken from each primary tumor at surgery. Patients underwent curative surgery for non-small cell lung cancer (untreated and newly diagnosed). The sample taken for sequencing was lung tumor tissue. Receptor source: a woman aged 45-59 years with non-small cell lung cancer.

To note about this clonotype: Since a much larger clone is just one base distant, this may be a read error. The chain employs TRBV5-1 and TRBJ2-3; D is unresolved. Between the trimmed V and J ends, which lost 3 bases and 7 bases, there was a span of 15 bases. This CDR3 spans 14 amino acids. Germline loops: CDR1 SGHRS, CDR2 YFSETQ. The CDR3 sequence is CASSSTSTGNTQYF. CDR3 DNA sequence: TGCGCCAGCAGCTCCACTTCAACTGGTAATACGCAGTATTTT.

V is TRBV7-9 and J is TRBJ1-1, with a tentative D call TRBD1 (6 bases). CDR1 and CDR2 (germline): SEHNR, FQNEAQ (reference sequence). Trimming shortened V by 6 bases and J by 6 bases, and 23 bases separated the two germline ends. This CDR3 spans 16 amino acids. The CDR3 here is CASRRRLRRGGSEAFF. DNA for the CDR3: TGTGCCAGCAGACGTAGGCTCCGCAGGGGAGGATCTGAAGCTTTCTTT.

The CDR3 DNA follows: TGTGCCTGGATGGATTTAGGGGGGGGAGCTGAAGCTTTCTTT. Protein product: CAWMDLGGGAEAFF. The chain couples TRBV30 to TRBJ1-1, with D tentatively TRBD1 (6 bases). V lost 4 bases and J 6 bases, leaving 18 bases between the germline ends. The germline V gene has CDR1 GTSNPN and CDR2 SVGIG (reference sequence). CDR3 length: 14 amino acids.

There are many counts of this clonotype. The J gene is TRBJ1-2, the V gene TRBV5-1; D may be TRBD1 (5 bases). This CDR3 contains 15 residues. The V gene's germline CDR1 is SGHRS and CDR2 YFSETQ. Trimming removed 3 bases at V and 2 bases at J, with 14 bases between. The chain's CDR3 is CASSSYETENYGYTF. The DNA for the CDR3 is TGCGCCAGCAGCTCTTACGAGACAGAAAACTATGGCTACACCTTC.

This clonotype is labeled as medium-sized. The chain employs TRBV5-1 and TRBJ1-2, with 10 bases lining up with TRBD1. The CDR3 loop spans 16 amino acids. V shed 4 bases and J 6 bases; nucleotides not matched to a gene: 12. Germline lookup yields CDR1 SGHRS and CDR2 YFSETQ. The CDR3 nucleotides read TGCGCCAGCAGCCTGGTGGACAGGGGGGGCAGGAATGGCTACACCTTC. It codes for CASSLVDRGGRNGYTF.

In its sample, this clonotype was seen many times. V usage is TRBV5-5 and J usage is TRBJ2-7, with D tentatively TRBD2 (6 bases). This CDR3 is 14 amino acids long. V gave up 0 bases and J gave up 1 base, with 8 bases separating them. CDR1 and CDR2 (germline): SGHKS, YYEKEE (reference sequence). CDR3 protein: CASSLAGTSYEQYF. DNA of the CDR3: TGTGCCAGCAGCTTGGCTGGGACTTCCTACGAGCAGTACTTC.

In the case of this clonotype: A much larger clone differs from this one at a single base, so this may be a read error. The CDR3 DNA sequence: TGTGCCAGCAGTCGACAGGCCACCGTGAACACCATATATTTT. Translation gives CASSRQATVNTIYF. The chain carries TRBV12-3 or TRBV12-4 and TRBJ1-3; D is possibly TRBD1 (6 bases). With 5 bases removed from V and 7 bases from J, the gap between germline ends came to 15 bases. The CDR3 has 14 residues.

This clonotype was recorded many times. The chain combines TRBV28 with TRBJ2-6; D perhaps matches TRBD2 (5 bases). With 5 bases removed from V and 1 base from J, the gap between germline ends came to 24 bases. Germline CDR1 MDHEN, CDR2 SYDVKM. This CDR3 has 20 amino acids. CDR3 nucleotide sequence: TGTGCCAGCAGTCCTTCCCCTGGACGCAATTGGGAGTCTGGGGCCAACGTCCTGACTTTC. This gives the protein CASSPSPGRNWESGANVLTF.

The chain combines TRBV12-3 or TRBV12-4 with TRBJ1-5; 7 bases fit TRBD1. This CDR3 is 14 amino acids long. V shed 6 bases, J shed 1 base, and the junction held 3 bases outside the gene matches. CDR3 DNA sequence: TGTGCCAGCAGGGAACAGGGGAGCAATCAGCCCCAGCATTTT. Encoded protein: CASREQGSNQPQHF.

The chain combines TRBV6-2 or TRBV6-3 with TRBJ2-7; 9 bases are shared with TRBD1. The CDR3 is 15 amino acids. The ends lost 6 bases at V and 5 bases at J; junction bases unmatched: 11. Germline V gives CDR1 MNHEY, CDR2 SVGEGT. The CDR3 coding sequence is TGTGCCAGCAGGCCCTCCGGGACAGGGTACCACGAGCAGTACTTC. This encodes CASRPSGTGYHEQYF.

This clonotype came up many times. The chain is built from TRBV20-1 and TRBJ1-1; D gene uncertain. The V gene lost 2 bases and the J gene lost 0 bases, with 10 bases spanning the gap. Germline values: CDR1 DFQATT, CDR2 SNEGSKA (reference sequence). The CDR3 contains 14 residues. Here the CDR3 DNA reads TGCAGTGCTAGATCAGGAGGACTGAACACTGAAGCTTTCTTT. It encodes CSARSGGLNTEAFF.